Listed below are T cell receptor beta chains from one sample, sequenced in a study of shared clonotypes between healthy human individuals. Repertoires were generated with immunoSEQ multiplex PCR, while TCRdb's copy carries only in-frame clones and drops some. The data show about 1.5 million clones, approximately 98% seen once. Sequencing was done on a sample of naive CD4+ T cells sorted from blood. Receptor source: a man younger than 45 in good health. Both conserved end residues are part of each CDR3. A D gene is named only where the DNA matches it firmly. Rows may omit the clone size; those that give it use once, few, many or a size class.

TRBD2 | TRBJ2-3 | - | TRBV7-2 | TGTGCCAGCAGCCCTCATCGACTAGCGGGGCCAGATACGCAGTATTTT | CASSPHRLAGPDTQYF
- | TRBJ1-4 | - | TRBV28 | TGTGCCAGCAGTCTATTGGGCGTCGCGACTAATGAAAAACTGTTTTTT | CASSLLGVATNEKLFF
TRBD1 | TRBJ2-1 | - | TRBV5-1 | TGCGCCACCGGAGGGACAGGGGCCGATGAGCAGTTCTTC | CATGGTGADEQFF
- | TRBJ2-2 | - | TRBV6-5 | TGTGCCAGCAGATCTAGCGTCGGGGCCCGAGGGGAGCTGTTTTTT | CASRSSVGARGELFF
- | TRBJ2-1 | - | TRBV11-2 | TGTGCCAGCAGCGAGGACACGCCCTACAATGAGCAGTTCTTC | CASSEDTPYNEQFF
- | TRBJ1-5 | - | TRBV6-4 | TGTGCCAGCAGCCTGGAAGGGGGGGCACGTCAGCCCCAGCATTTT | CASSLEGGARQPQHF
- | TRBJ1-1 | - | TRBV27 | TGTGCCAGCAGTTTATTCGGCCAGGGTCGGTCTGGCACTGAAGCTTTCTTT | CASSLFGQGRSGTEAFF
- | TRBJ2-5 | - | TRBV28 | TGTGCCAGCAGTGAAGCCGGGACGGCGGGAGAGACCCAGTACTTC | CASSEAGTAGETQYF
TRBD2 | TRBJ2-1 | once | TRBV25-1 | TGTGCCAGCAGTGAATTTCCCAGACTAGCGGGGAACAATGAGCAGTTCTTC | CASSEFPRLAGNNEQFF
TRBD1 | TRBJ2-7 | - | TRBV6-5 | TGTGCCAGCAGGGGGACAGGGTTTGTCGCCGAGCAGTACTTC | CASRGTGFVAEQYF
- | TRBJ2-2 | - | TRBV27 | TGTGCCAGCAGTCCTCTTACCCAATTTTTCGTCACCGGGGAGCTGTTTTTT | CASSPLTQFFVTGELFF
- | TRBJ2-1 | - | TRBV5-8 | TGTGCCAGCAGCTTTCTAGTAGCGGCAACCTCCTACAATGAGCAGTTCTTC | CASSFLVAATSYNEQFF
- | TRBJ1-5 | - | TRBV19 | TGTGCCAGTAGCCGGATCAATAGCAATCAGCCCCAGCATTTT | CASSRINSNQPQHF
TRBD1 | TRBJ2-5 | - | TRBV9 | TGTGCCAGCAGCCCGGGACAGCTCCTGGGGACCCAGTACTTC | CASSPGQLLGTQYF
- | TRBJ1-2 | - | TRBV4-3 | TGCGCCAGCAGCCAAGATATCCGGACCTGGGGTGGCTATGGCTACACCTTC | CASSQDIRTWGGYGYTF
- | TRBJ1-5 | - | TRBV6-1 | TGTGCCAGCAGTGAAGCAAGTCGTACATATAGCAATCAGCCCCAGCATTTT | CASSEASRTYSNQPQHF
TRBD1 | TRBJ1-3 | - | TRBV28 | TGTGCCAGCAGTTTATATGGGACAGTGAGAAAAAAAGCTTCTGGAAACACCATATATTTT | CASSLYGTVRKKASGNTIYF
TRBD1 | TRBJ2-1 | - | TRBV5-5 | TGTGCCAGCAGCTGGGGACAGGGGAGCTCCTACAATGAGCAGTTCTTC | CASSWGQGSSYNEQFF
- | TRBJ1-5 | - | TRBV28 | TGTGCCAGCAGTTTAGATGAGTTATTCAATCAGCCCCAGCATTTT | CASSLDELFNQPQHF
- | TRBJ1-5 | - | TRBV7-8 | TGTGCCAGCAGCTTAGATTCTGGGGGCGCGAACAATCAGCCCCAGCATTTT | CASSLDSGGANNQPQHF
- | TRBJ1-5 | - | TRBV7-9 | TGTGCCAGCAGCTTGAGGGAACTTAATCAGCCCCAGCATTTT | CASSLRELNQPQHF
- | TRBJ2-1 | - | TRBV19 | TGTGCCAGTAGTATGGGCCCGGGAGTTCAATACAATGAGCAGTTCTTC | CASSMGPGVQYNEQFF
TRBD2 | TRBJ2-1 | - | TRBV7-2 | TGTGCCAGCAGCCTTGGACTAGCGGGAGGGCCTTCGAACAATGAGCAGTTCTTC | CASSLGLAGGPSNNEQFF
TRBD1 | TRBJ2-1 | - | TRBV7-9 | TGTGCCAGCAGGCCGGGACAGGGACGGCAGTTCTTC | CASRPGQGRQFF
TRBD2 | TRBJ2-1 | - | TRBV7-6 | TGTGCCAGCAGCCGAGTACAAATGGAGAAATGGACTAGCGGGACCTACAATGAGCAGTTCTTC | CASSRVQMEKWTSGTYNEQFF
- | TRBJ2-2 | - | TRBV6-6 | TGTGCCAGCAGTTACAGGGATAACACCGGGGAGCTGTTTTTT | CASSYRDNTGELFF
- | TRBJ1-2 | - | TRBV29-1 | TGCAGCGCCCTCCCTCCCCCGGGGATCTATGGCTACACCTTC | CSALPPPGIYGYTF
- | TRBJ2-1 | - | TRBV14 | TGTGCCAGCAGCCAAGATCGGGACCGACAGTTCTTC | CASSQDRDRQFF
- | TRBJ2-7 | - | TRBV7-6 | TGTGCCAGCAGCTTAAGCGGGCGAGCCTACGAGCAGTACTTC | CASSLSGRAYEQYF
- | TRBJ2-1 | - | TRBV25-1 | TGTGCCAGCAGTGACCCTCTTAGGAATGAGCAGTTCTTC | CASSDPLRNEQFF
- | TRBJ1-5 | - | TRBV18 | TGTGCCAGCTCACCAGCCTCAGGGAGTCAAAATCAGCCCCAGCATTTT | CASSPASGSQNQPQHF
- | TRBJ2-7 | - | TRBV6-5 | TGTGCCAGCAGTTTTACAGGGTTCTCCTACGAGCAGTACTTC | CASSFTGFSYEQYF
- | TRBJ2-3 | - | TRBV6-1 | TGTGCCAGCAGTCCCAAAGGCACAGATACGCAGTATTTT | CASSPKGTDTQYF
TRBD2 | TRBJ2-2 | - | TRBV5-1 | TGCGCCAGCAGCCCGGGACTAGCGGGAGGGCCGGACACCGGGGAGCTGTTTTTT | CASSPGLAGGPDTGELFF
- | TRBJ2-5 | - | TRBV29-1 | TGCAGCGTTCTGACTGTCCAAGAGACCCAGTACTTC | CSVLTVQETQYF
- | TRBJ1-4 | - | TRBV2 | TGTGCCAGCGAGTACAGGCCAAGCGAAAAACTGTTTTTT | CASEYRPSEKLFF
TRBD1 | TRBJ2-7 | - | TRBV29-1 | TGCAGCGTTGCGGGGGGCGCGGGACAGGGGGCTCACGAGCAGTACTTC | CSVAGGAGQGAHEQYF
TRBD2 | TRBJ2-1 | - | TRBV14 | TGTGCCAGCAGCTCAGGACTAGCGGTAAATGAGCAGTTCTTC | CASSSGLAVNEQFF
- | TRBJ2-1 | - | TRBV1 | TGCACCAGCAGCCAAGCCCTAGCGGCGGATTACAATGAGCAGTTCTTC | CTSSQALAADYNEQFF
- | TRBJ1-5 | - | TRBV5-8 | TGTGCCAGCAGCTTGGACAGGGCCGGTCAGCCCCAGCATTTT | CASSLDRAGQPQHF
- | TRBJ2-3 | - | TRBV28 | TGTGCCAGCAGTTTAACCTCCCCAAAGGGCGGGGCAGATACGCAGTATTTT | CASSLTSPKGGADTQYF
- | TRBJ2-6 | - | TRBV5-4 | TGTGCCAGCAGCTTGGCCGTTGTAAACTCTGGGGCCAACGTCCTGACTTTC | CASSLAVVNSGANVLTF
TRBD2 | TRBJ2-3 | - | TRBV9 | TGTGCCAGCAGCGCTAGCGGGAGGGGCACAGATACGCAGTATTTT | CASSASGRGTDTQYF
TRBD1 | TRBJ1-4 | once | TRBV5-1 | TGCGCCAGCAGCTGGGGGACAGGGAATGAAAAACTGTTTTTT | CASSWGTGNEKLFF